The 32 T cell receptor beta chains listed next were all sequenced from one sample in a study of cytomegalovirus exposure and HLA in healthy donors. PCR amplification relied on 60 Vbeta primers (plus 13 Jbeta primers). Data came from immunoSEQ multiplex PCR; TCRdb stores just in-frame clones and leaves some out. The repertoire includes approximately 110,000 clones, 60% to 70% of them detected once, and 3.5% to 4% sits in the top ten. Sequenced sample: PBMCs. All receptors come from a man younger than 45 in good health and CMV-seropositive.

The V and J genes are TRBV6-5 and TRBJ1-3; D call uncertain. The length of the CDR3 is 14 residues. Trimming left V 7 bases short and J 1 base short, with 11 bases between. Germline CDR1 reads MNHEY; CDR2 reads SVGAGI. CDR3 residues: CASNREASGNTIYF. As DNA, the CDR3 is TGTGCCAGCAATCGAGAGGCTTCTGGAAACACCATATATTTT.

This clone occurred a few times. V usage is TRBV19 and J usage is TRBJ1-1; TRBD1 matches 7 bases. From germline, CDR1 is LNHDA and CDR2 SQIVND (reference sequence). Unmatched junction bases numbered 4, after V lost 6 bases and J lost 9 bases. The CDR3 has 11 residues. CDR3 nucleotides: TGTGCCAGTAGCCTGACAGGGAAAGCTTTCTTT. It specifies CASSLTGKAFF.

The V call is TRBV7-9, the J call TRBJ1-3; D gene ambiguous. This CDR3 comprises 14 residues. The germline V gene encodes CDR1 SEHNR and CDR2 FQNEAQ (reference sequence). V was shortened by 3 bases and J by 2 bases, with 8 bases between the two germline ends. The CDR3 coding sequence is TGTGCCAGCAGCTTGTCCGTTGCTGGAAACACCATATATTTT. It yields the protein CASSLSVAGNTIYF.

About this clone itself: An end of the junction does not agree with germline; a read error may underlie this. The chain carries TRBV2 and TRBJ2-3; 7 bases align to TRBD1. Germline CDR1 reads SNHLY; CDR2 reads FYNNEI. This CDR3 is built from 14 residues. The CDR3 DNA is TGTGCCAGCAGGGAAGGGACAGGCACAGATACGCAGTATTTT. This gives the protein CASREGTGTDTQYF.

V usage is TRBV7-2 and J usage is TRBJ2-7; the match to TRBD2 covers 9 bases. Trimming took 5 bases from V and 2 from J; bases not matched to a gene: 4. Germline loops: CDR1 SGHTA, CDR2 FQGNSA. The CDR3 contains 14 residues. CDR3 nucleotide sequence: TGTGCCAGCAGCACGGGACTAGCCGCCTACGAGCAGTACTTC. Translation: CASSTGLAAYEQYF. The whole variable domain, remainder taken from reference TRBV7-2 and TRBJ2-7, is GAGVSQSPSNKVTEKGKDVELRCDPISGHTALYWYRQSLGQGLEFLIYFQGNSAPDKSGLPSDRFSAERTGGSVSTLTIQRTQQEDSAVYLCASSTGLAAYEQYFGPGTRLTVT.

The J gene is TRBJ2-2, the V gene TRBV7-3, with 7 bases fitting TRBD1. The V and J ends lost 4 bases and 3 bases, in that order; junction bases with no gene match: 5. CDR3 size: 15 residues. Per the germline V gene, CDR1 is SGHTA and CDR2 is FQGTGA. CDR3 nucleotide sequence: TGTGCCAGCAGCTCCTTTGACAGGGACACCGGGGAGCTGTTTTTT. Residues: CASSSFDRDTGELFF.

This clone has a handful of counts. This chain links TRBV5-1 with TRBJ1-1; 7 bases are shared with TRBD1. The CDR3 has 18 residues. The V gene's germline CDR1 is SGHRS and CDR2 YFSETQ. Germline trimming cut 1 base from V and 0 bases from J; bases unmatched to any gene: 12. The CDR3, as DNA: TGCGCCAGCAGCTTGTCGCGGGACAGCTTTGGGATGAACACTGAAGCTTTCTTT. Its protein product is CASSLSRDSFGMNTEAFF.

The V gene is TRBV7-9, the J gene TRBJ1-2; D may be TRBD1 (6 bases). Trimming stripped 7 bases from V and 7 bases from J, with 16 bases between. In germline, CDR1 is SEHNR, CDR2 FQNEAQ (reference sequence). The CDR3 length is 13 residues. For the CDR3, the DNA is TGTGCCAGCACCTTGGGGGGGCTGAGTGGCTACACCTTC. Protein sequence: CASTLGGLSGYTF.

This chain joins TRBV7-2 and TRBJ1-6; 7 bases fit TRBD1. The CDR3 sequence is 17 residues long. Germline trimming cut 6 bases from V and 9 bases from J; bases unmatched to any gene: 17. Germline loops: CDR1 SGHTA, CDR2 FQGNSA. CDR3 bases: TGTGCCAGCAGTTCTCCCAGGCGAGGGGGCGTCGGTTCACCCCTCCACTTT. Amino acids: CASSSPRRGGVGSPLHF.

The chain employs TRBV6-6 and TRBJ2-7; TRBD1 matches 9 bases. The germline CDR1 and CDR2 sequences are MNHNY and SVGAGI (reference sequence). Losses at the gene ends were 5 bases for V and 3 bases for J; bases not matched to a gene: 11. The length of the CDR3 is 16 residues. The CDR3 nucleotides are TGTGCCAGCAGTCCCCCGCGACAGGGGGGTATCTACGAGCAGTACTTC. Protein sequence: CASSPPRQGGIYEQYF.

The chain joins TRBV7-9 to TRBJ2-3, with 7 bases aligning to TRBD1. The V gene's germline CDR1 is SEHNR and CDR2 FQNEAQ (reference sequence). The CDR3 is 14 amino acids. J was trimmed by 2 bases and V by 5 bases; bases with no gene match: 4. The chain's CDR3 is CASSRQGFTDTQYF. The DNA for the CDR3 is TGTGCCAGCAGCCGACAGGGCTTCACAGATACGCAGTATTTT.

The rearrangement links TRBV5-1 to TRBJ1-1, with D unresolved. V lost 0 bases, J lost 10 bases, and 10 bases lay in between. Germline assignment: CDR1 SGHRS and CDR2 YFSETQ. The CDR3 consists of 12 residues. This chain's CDR3 is CASSLEAGIAFF. CDR3 DNA sequence: TGCGCCAGCAGCTTGGAGGCGGGGATAGCTTTCTTT.

The genes are TRBV6-6 and TRBJ2-7; 9 bases align to TRBD1. The germline V gene has CDR1 MNHNY and CDR2 SVGAGI (reference sequence). After removal of 10 bases from V and 5 bases from J, the junction contained 9 bases not matched to a gene. The CDR3 runs to 13 residues. This CDR3 is CATADRGVDEQYF. The CDR3, as DNA: TGTGCCACCGCGGACAGGGGAGTTGACGAGCAGTACTTC.

There are a few counts of this clone. V is TRBV18 and J is TRBJ1-3; 9 bases align to TRBD1. The CDR3 runs to 14 residues. CDR1 KGHSH and CDR2 LQKENI come from the germline V gene. Trimming cost V 6 bases and J 4 bases; bases outside gene matches: 4. CDR3 DNA sequence: TGTGCCAGCTCGCGACAGGGGGTCGGAAACACCATATATTTT. Protein product: CASSRQGVGNTIYF.

The chain joins TRBV7-8 to TRBJ1-3; perhaps TRBD1 as D (5 bases). The CDR3 length is 17 residues. Trimming took 1 base from V and 1 from J, leaving 14 bases between them. CDR1 SGHVS and CDR2 FQNEAQ come from the germline V gene. CDR3 in DNA: TGTGCCAGCAGCTTAGATCGATTTCGACAGTCTGGAAACACCATATATTTT. Translated: CASSLDRFRQSGNTIYF. Full variable domain (missing parts from reference TRBV7-8 and TRBJ1-3): GAGVSQSPRYKVAKRGQDVALRCDPISGHVSLFWYQQALGQGPEFLTYFQNEAQLDKSGLPSDRFFAERPEGSVSTLKIQRTQQEDSAVYLCASSLDRFRQSGNTIYFGEGSWLTVV.

J is TRBJ2-1 and V is TRBV11-3; TRBD2 matches 8 bases. Germline loops: CDR1 SGHNT, CDR2 YENEEA. The CDR3 is 15 residues long. V lost 2 bases and J lost 11; bases outside the gene matches: 11. The CDR3 nucleotides are TGTGCCAGCAGCTTAATGGATTCGGGGGGGCCGCAGCAGTTCTTC. Its protein product is CASSLMDSGGPQQFF.

This clone has only a few counts. The junction shows a germline mismatch at one end, possibly a read error. The rearrangement joins TRBV5-4 to TRBJ2-1; 10 bases match TRBD1. Germline loops: CDR1 SGHNT, CDR2 YYREEE (reference sequence). The CDR3 extends over 15 amino acids. The DNA of the CDR3 is TGTGCCAGCAGATTGGACAGGGGGTCAAACAATGAGCAGTTCTTC. Translated: CASRLDRGSNNEQFF.

This chain joins TRBV18 and TRBJ1-2; D ambiguous. The germline V gene encodes CDR1 KGHSH and CDR2 LQKENI. CDR3 length equals 15 residues. With 5 bases removed from V and 0 bases from J, the gap between germline ends came to 13 bases. The CDR3 reads CASSSAGTANYGYTF. The DNA of the CDR3 is TGTGCCAGCTCATCAGCAGGTACCGCTAACTATGGCTACACCTTC.

This clone showed up just a few times. This chain joins TRBV7-9 and TRBJ1-2; D remains unclear. V was trimmed by 0 bases and J by 2 bases, leaving 10 bases between them. Per the germline V gene, CDR1 is SEHNR and CDR2 is FQNEAQ (reference sequence). This CDR3 has 15 residues. CDR3 sequence (DNA): TGTGCCAGCAGCTTAGCGGTGGGCCCAAACTATGGCTACACCTTC. Residues: CASSLAVGPNYGYTF.

Only a few counts were recorded for this clone. The V call is TRBV29-1, the J call TRBJ2-5; 11 nucleotides match TRBD2. Per the germline V gene, CDR1 is SQVTM and CDR2 is ANQGSEA. The V segment lost 6 bases and the J segment 4 bases; nucleotides outside the gene matches: 7. The CDR3 has 14 amino acids. CDR3 nucleotide sequence: TGCAGCGTCAGTAGCGGGGGGGAAGGAGAGACCCAGTACTTC. This gives the protein CSVSSGGEGETQYF.

The rearrangement uses TRBV28 and TRBJ2-1; perhaps TRBD1 as D (5 bases). The ends were cut back, 5 bases at V and 8 bases at J, with 13 bases in the middle. Germline V lookup: CDR1 MDHEN, CDR2 SYDVKM. The CDR3 sequence is 13 residues long. The CDR3 here is CASSPPGRDEQFF. Here the CDR3 DNA reads TGTGCCAGCAGTCCCCCCGGCAGGGATGAGCAGTTCTTC. The full variable domain, completed using reference TRBV28 and TRBJ2-1, is DVKVTQSSRYLVKRTGEKVFLECVQDMDHENMFWYRQDPGLGLRLIYFSYDVKMKEKGDIPEGYSVSREKKERFSLILESASTNQTSMYLCASSPPGRDEQFFGPGTRLTVL.

The chain recombines TRBV19 with TRBJ1-3, with D possibly TRBD1 on 6 matching bases. CDR1 and CDR2 from the germline V gene are LNHDA and SQIVND (reference sequence). The germline V and J ends were trimmed by 5 bases and 1 base, with 15 bases remaining between them. The CDR3 sequence is 16 residues long. The CDR3 DNA reads TGTGCCAGTAGTGATAGGGGGTTGGTGTCTGGAAACACCATATATTTT. Protein sequence: CASSDRGLVSGNTIYF.

The chain combines TRBV11-2 with TRBJ1-3; D is ambiguous. CDR3 length: 15 residues. Trimming took off 4 bases at V and 8 bases at J, with 18 bases between the two ends. Germline V CDR1 and CDR2: SGHAT, FQNNGV. The CDR3 DNA is TGTGCCAGCAGCTCCCCCAAACACGCCGGGGACACCATATATTTT. It yields the protein CASSSPKHAGDTIYF.

The chain recombines TRBV6-5 with TRBJ2-7, with 8 bases lining up with TRBD2. Germline values: CDR1 MNHEY, CDR2 SVGAGI. The length of the CDR3 is 15 residues. V trimming: 6 bases; J trimming: 4 bases; junction bases outside the gene matches: 11. CDR3 DNA sequence: TGTGCCAGCAGACCCCCGGGACTAGTCGGGTACGAGCAGTACTTC. Translated, it gives CASRPPGLVGYEQYF.

This clone was detected only a few times. The CDR3 reads CASSSLQGKSYNEQFF. The CDR3, as DNA: TGTGCCAGCAGTTCCCTCCAGGGGAAATCCTACAATGAGCAGTTCTTC. The chain combines TRBV6-5 with TRBJ2-1, with D possibly TRBD1 on 6 matching bases. Trimming shortened V by 4 bases and J by 1 base, and 14 bases separated the two germline ends. Germline CDR1 MNHEY, CDR2 SVGAGI. CDR3 length: 16 amino acids.

The chain couples TRBV6-5 to TRBJ2-1, with TRBD1 matching over 8 bases. From germline, CDR1 is MNHEY and CDR2 SVGAGI. The length of the CDR3 is 15 residues. Losses at the gene ends were 6 bases for V and 7 bases for J; bases not matched to a gene: 11. In DNA form, the CDR3 reads TGTGCCAGCAGCCCGGGACAGGTTCTTAGAAATGAGCAGTTCTTC. It encodes CASSPGQVLRNEQFF.

The chain combines TRBV18 with TRBJ2-7, with D possibly being TRBD2 (6 bases). V gave up 3 bases and J gave up 2 bases, with 14 bases separating them. This CDR3 is built from 15 residues. The germline gives CDR1 KGHSH, CDR2 LQKENI. The CDR3 sequence is CASSPGLPGTYEQYF. In nucleotides, the CDR3 is TGTGCCAGCTCACCGGGACTCCCAGGCACCTACGAGCAGTACTTC.

CDR3 in DNA: TGTGCCAGCAGCTTCTACTCAGATACGCAGTATTTT. It is translated as CASSFYSDTQYF. The chain has TRBV9 and TRBJ2-3; D is unresolved. Germline V lookup: CDR1 SGDLS, CDR2 YYNGEE. The V end was cut by 4 bases, the J end by 4 bases, with 7 bases between. CDR3 length: 12 amino acids.

This clone was observed a few times. The V call is TRBV6-6, the J call TRBJ2-2, with a possible D match to TRBD1 (5 bases). CDR1 MNHNY and CDR2 SVGAGI come from the germline V gene (reference sequence). The CDR3 runs to 15 residues. The germline V and J ends were trimmed by 6 bases and 2 bases, with 13 bases remaining between them. The CDR3 region is CASRTTEVNTGELFF. CDR3 sequence (DNA): TGTGCCAGCAGGACGACAGAAGTTAACACCGGGGAGCTGTTTTTT.

V is TRBV4-2 and J is TRBJ2-1, with TRBD2 matching 8 bases. The CDR3 totals 14 residues. Germline trimming cut 6 bases from V and 2 bases from J; bases unmatched to any gene: 3. Germline values: CDR1 LGHNA, CDR2 YNFKEQ. The DNA for the CDR3 is TGTGCCAGCAGTCCGGGGGGGACCTACAATGAGCAGTTCTTC. Encoded protein: CASSPGGTYNEQFF.

The chain is built from TRBV7-9 and TRBJ1-5; D gene uncertain. The germline V gene has CDR1 SEHNR and CDR2 FQNEAQ (reference sequence). CDR3 length: 14 amino acids. Trimming removed 4 bases from V and 1 base from J, with 8 bases in between. The CDR3 is CASSSEGSNQPQHF. CDR3 in DNA: TGTGCCAGCAGCTCCGAGGGAAGCAATCAGCCCCAGCATTTT.

This sequence joins TRBV2 and TRBJ1-2, with D tentatively TRBD1 (5 bases). V was shortened by 8 bases and J by 6 bases, with 10 bases between the two germline ends. Germline V gene sequence: CDR1 SNHLY, CDR2 FYNNEI. The CDR3 totals 11 residues. The CDR3 loop reads CASQGIDGYTF. In DNA form, the CDR3 reads TGTGCCAGCCAGGGTATCGATGGCTACACCTTC.